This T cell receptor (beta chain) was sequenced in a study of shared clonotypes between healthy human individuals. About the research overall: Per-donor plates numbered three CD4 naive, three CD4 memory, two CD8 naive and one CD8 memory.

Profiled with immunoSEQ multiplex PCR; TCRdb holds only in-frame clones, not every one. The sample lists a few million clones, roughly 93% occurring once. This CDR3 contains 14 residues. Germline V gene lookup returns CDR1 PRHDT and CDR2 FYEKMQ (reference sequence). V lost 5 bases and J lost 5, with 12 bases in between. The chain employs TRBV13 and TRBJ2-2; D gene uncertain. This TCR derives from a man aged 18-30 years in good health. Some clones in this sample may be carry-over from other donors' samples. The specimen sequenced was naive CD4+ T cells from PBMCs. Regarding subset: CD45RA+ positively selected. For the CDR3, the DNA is TGTGCCAGCAGCCCCCAACTAAGGACCGGGGAGCTGTTTTTT. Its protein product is CASSPQLRTGELFF.